The T cell receptor beta chain under discussion was sequenced for a study of T-cell memory formation after mild COVID-19. Study-wide points: Memory from before infection featured some responding clones, which suggests cross-reactive memory joined. Whereas later expanders leaned CD4+, clones contracting day 15 to 85 showed a balanced CD4/CD8 makeup. Whether second-wave clones peaking at day 37 were SARS-CoV-2 specific went unconfirmed.

V was shortened by 4 bases and J by 0 bases, with 12 bases between the two germline ends. Germline values: CDR1 MNHEY, CDR2 SVGAGI. The CDR3 has 16 amino acids. On this clonotype: Its antigen is not identified.

TCR alpha and TCR beta cDNA libraries carrying sample barcodes and UMIs came from 5'RACE with constant-segment primers. TCRdb re-called the 5' RACE reads with MiXCR, one entry per CDR3 protein. The table has 350,000 to 400,000 distinct CDR3 sequences, 13% to 15% seen once. The sequence was obtained from a man younger than 35 who had mild COVID-19 (a few samples of this study predate the infection). Cell type and time point are not known. The sample was PBMCs or a T cell subset sorted from them (not recorded which). The rearrangement joins TRBV6-5 to TRBJ1-4, with D perhaps matching TRBD1 (5 bases). In nucleotides, the CDR3 is TGTGCCAGCAGTTTAAACTCAGGGTCAACTAATGAAAAACTGTTTTTT. It encodes CASSLNSGSTNEKLFF.